This TCR beta chain was identified in a study of blood T cells in healthy people across ages. This CDR3 is built from 11 residues. Trimming pared 6 bases from V and 0 bases from J, leaving 4 bases between. Germline V gene lookup returns CDR1 DFQATT and CDR2 SNEGSKA (reference sequence). With a J-beta primer mix and a sample-barcoded 5' primer, a second PCR ran about 7 to 12 cycles. All cDNA molecules were each tagged by a template-switch adaptor with 12 random nucleotides. Sequencing yielded, for each sample, at least 2.5 million paired-end reads carrying CDR3. Each CDR3 protein is one row after TCRdb ran MiXCR on the 5' RACE reads. The sample lists about 970,000 distinct CDR3 sequences; around 54% were seen once. Isolation recovered at least 6.5 million PBMCs from every sample.

Source material: blood. V usage is TRBV20-1 and J usage is TRBJ2-3; D is undetermined. The source of this sequence is an older woman in good health. CDR3 amino acids: CSAPSTDTQYF. The DNA of the CDR3 is TGCAGTGCGCCCAGCACAGATACGCAGTATTTT.